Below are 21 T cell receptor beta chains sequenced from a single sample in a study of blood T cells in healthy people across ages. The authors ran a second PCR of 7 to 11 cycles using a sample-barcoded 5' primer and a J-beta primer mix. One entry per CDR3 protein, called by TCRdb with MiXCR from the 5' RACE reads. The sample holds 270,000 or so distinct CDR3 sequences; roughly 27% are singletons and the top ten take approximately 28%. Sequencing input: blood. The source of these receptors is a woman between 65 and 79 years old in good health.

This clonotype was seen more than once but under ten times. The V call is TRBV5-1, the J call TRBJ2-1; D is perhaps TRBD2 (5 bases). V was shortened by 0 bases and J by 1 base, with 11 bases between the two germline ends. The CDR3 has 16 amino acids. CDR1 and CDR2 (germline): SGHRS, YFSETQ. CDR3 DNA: TGCGCCAGCAGCTTGGGAGTCGGGGAATCCTACAATGAGCAGTTCTTC. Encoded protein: CASSLGVGESYNEQFF.

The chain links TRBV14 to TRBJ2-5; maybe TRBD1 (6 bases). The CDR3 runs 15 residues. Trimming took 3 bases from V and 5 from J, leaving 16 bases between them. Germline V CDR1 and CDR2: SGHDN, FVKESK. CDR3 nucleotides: TGTGCCAGCAGCCAGGCTCTAGGGGGTACCGAGACCCAGTACTTC. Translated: CASSQALGGTETQYF.

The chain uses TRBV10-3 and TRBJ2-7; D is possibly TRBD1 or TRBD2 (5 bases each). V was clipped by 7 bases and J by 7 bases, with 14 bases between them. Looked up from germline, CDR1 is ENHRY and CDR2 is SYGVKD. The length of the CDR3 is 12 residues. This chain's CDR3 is CAITGSEGEQYF. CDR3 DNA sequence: TGTGCCATCACCGGGTCCGAGGGGGAGCAGTACTTC.

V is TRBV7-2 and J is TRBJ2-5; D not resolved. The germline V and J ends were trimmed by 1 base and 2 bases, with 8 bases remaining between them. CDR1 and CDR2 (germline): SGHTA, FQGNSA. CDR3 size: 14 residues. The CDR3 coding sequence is TGTGCCAGCAGCTTAGGGTCCAAACAAGAGACCCAGTACTTC. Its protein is CASSLGSKQETQYF.

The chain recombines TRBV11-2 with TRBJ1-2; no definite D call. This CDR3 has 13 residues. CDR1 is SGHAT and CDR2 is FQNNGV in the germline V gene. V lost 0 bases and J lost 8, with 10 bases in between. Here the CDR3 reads CASSLDLPLGYTF. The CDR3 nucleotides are TGTGCCAGCAGCTTAGATCTCCCTCTGGGCTACACCTTC.

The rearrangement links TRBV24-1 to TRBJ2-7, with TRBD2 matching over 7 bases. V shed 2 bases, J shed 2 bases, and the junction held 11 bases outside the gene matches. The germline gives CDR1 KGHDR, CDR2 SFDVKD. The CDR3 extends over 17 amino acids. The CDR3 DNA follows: TGTGCCACCAGTGATTGGGGGGGGATTTGCGGGGCCTACGAGCAGTACTTC. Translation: CATSDWGGICGAYEQYF.

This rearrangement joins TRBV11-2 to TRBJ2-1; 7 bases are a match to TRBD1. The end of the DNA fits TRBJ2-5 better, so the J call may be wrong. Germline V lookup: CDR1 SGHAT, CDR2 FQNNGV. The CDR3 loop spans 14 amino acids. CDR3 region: CASRSTGAGETQYF. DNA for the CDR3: TGTGCCAGCAGGTCCACAGGGGCCGGGGAGACCCAGTACTTC.

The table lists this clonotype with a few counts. CDR3 in amino acids: CASSSRPGLAIDEQFF. CDR3 in DNA: TGTGCCAGCAGCTCGAGGCCCGGACTAGCGATCGATGAGCAGTTCTTC. V is TRBV7-3 and J is TRBJ2-5; 9 bases match TRBD2. The last part of the DNA fits TRBJ2-1 better; the J call may be wrong. The CDR3 has 16 amino acids. CDR1 and CDR2 from the germline V gene are SGHTA and FQGTGA.

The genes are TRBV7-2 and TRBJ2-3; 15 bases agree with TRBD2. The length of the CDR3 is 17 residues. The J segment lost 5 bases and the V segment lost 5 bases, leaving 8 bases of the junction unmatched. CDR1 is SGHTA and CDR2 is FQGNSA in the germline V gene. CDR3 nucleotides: TGTGCCAGCAGCACAAGGACTAGCGGGGGGGCAGTAGATACGCAGTATTTT. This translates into CASSTRTSGGAVDTQYF. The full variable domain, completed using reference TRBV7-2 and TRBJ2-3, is GAGVSQSPSNKVTEKGKDVELRCDPISGHTALYWYRQSLGQGLEFLIYFQGNSAPDKSGLPSDRFSAERTGGSVSTLTIQRTQQEDSAVYLCASSTRTSGGAVDTQYFGPGTRLTVL.

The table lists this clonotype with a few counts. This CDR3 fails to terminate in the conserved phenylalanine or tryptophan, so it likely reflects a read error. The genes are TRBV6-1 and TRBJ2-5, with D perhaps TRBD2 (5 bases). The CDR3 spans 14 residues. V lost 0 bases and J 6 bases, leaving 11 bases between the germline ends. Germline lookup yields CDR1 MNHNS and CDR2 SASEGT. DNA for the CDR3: TGTGCCAGCAGTGAAGCGCTTCCGGGGAAGACCCAGTACATC. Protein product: CASSEALPGKTQYI.

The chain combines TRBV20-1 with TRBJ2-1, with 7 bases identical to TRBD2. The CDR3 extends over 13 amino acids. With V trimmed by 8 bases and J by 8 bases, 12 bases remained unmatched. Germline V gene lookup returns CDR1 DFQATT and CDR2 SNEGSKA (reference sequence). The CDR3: CSTRREMTYEQFF. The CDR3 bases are TGCAGTACAAGGCGGGAGATGACGTATGAGCAGTTCTTC.

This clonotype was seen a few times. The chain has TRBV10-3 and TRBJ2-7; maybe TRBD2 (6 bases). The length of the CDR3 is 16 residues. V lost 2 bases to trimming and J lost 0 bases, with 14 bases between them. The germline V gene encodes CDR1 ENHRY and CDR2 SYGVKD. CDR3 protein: CAISEASSGLSYEQYF. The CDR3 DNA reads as TGTGCCATCAGTGAGGCCTCAAGCGGGCTCTCCTACGAGCAGTACTTC.

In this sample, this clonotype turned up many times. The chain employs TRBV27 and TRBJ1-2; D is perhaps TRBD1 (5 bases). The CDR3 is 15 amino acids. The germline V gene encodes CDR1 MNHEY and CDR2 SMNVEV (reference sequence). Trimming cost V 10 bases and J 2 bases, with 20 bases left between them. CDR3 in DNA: TGTGCCACTATGCTGGAACGGGGGTCCAACTATGGCTACACCTTC. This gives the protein CATMLERGSNYGYTF.

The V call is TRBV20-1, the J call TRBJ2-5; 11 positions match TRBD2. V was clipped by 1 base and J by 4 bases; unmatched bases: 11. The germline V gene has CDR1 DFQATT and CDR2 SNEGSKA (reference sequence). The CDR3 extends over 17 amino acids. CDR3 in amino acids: CSARVPQGLAEAETQYF. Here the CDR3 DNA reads TGCAGTGCTAGAGTTCCGCAGGGACTAGCGGAAGCAGAGACCCAGTACTTC.

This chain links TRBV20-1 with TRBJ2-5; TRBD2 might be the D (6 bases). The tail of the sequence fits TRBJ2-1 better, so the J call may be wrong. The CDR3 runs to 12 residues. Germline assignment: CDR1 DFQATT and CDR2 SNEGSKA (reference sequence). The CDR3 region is CSGLEYIDEQFF. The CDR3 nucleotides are TGCAGTGGACTAGAATATATCGATGAGCAGTTCTTC.

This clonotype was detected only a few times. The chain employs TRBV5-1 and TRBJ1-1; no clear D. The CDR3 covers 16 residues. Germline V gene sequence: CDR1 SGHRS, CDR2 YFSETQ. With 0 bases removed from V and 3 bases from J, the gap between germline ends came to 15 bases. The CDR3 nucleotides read TGCGCCAGCAGCTTGGCCGGGTCCCGGGGTCACACTGAAGCTTTCTTT. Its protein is CASSLAGSRGHTEAFF. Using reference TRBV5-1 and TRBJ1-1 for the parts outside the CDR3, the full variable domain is KAGVTQTPRYLIKTRGQQVTLSCSPISGHRSVSWYQQTPGQGLQFLFEYFSETQRNKGNFPGRFSGRQFSNSRSEMNVSTLELGDSALYLCASSLAGSRGHTEAFFGQGTRLTVV.

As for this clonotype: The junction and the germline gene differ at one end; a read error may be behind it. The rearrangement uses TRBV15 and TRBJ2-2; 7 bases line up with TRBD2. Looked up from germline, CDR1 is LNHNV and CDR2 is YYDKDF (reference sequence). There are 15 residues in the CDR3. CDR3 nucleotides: TGTGCCGCCAGCAGAGAGACTAGCATCCCCGGGGAGCTGTTTTTT. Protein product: CAASRETSIPGELFF.

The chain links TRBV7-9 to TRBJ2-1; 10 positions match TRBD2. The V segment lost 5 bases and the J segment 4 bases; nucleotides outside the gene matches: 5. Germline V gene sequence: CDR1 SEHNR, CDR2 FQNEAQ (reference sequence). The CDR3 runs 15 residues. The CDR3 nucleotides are TGTGCCAGCAGCGCAGCGGGAGGGCCTTACAATGAGCAGTTCTTC. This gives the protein CASSAAGGPYNEQFF.

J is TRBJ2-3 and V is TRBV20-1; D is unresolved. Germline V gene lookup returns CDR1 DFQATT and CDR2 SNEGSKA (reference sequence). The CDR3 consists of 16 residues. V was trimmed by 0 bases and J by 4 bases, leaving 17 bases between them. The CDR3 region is CSARDYPSSISDTQYF. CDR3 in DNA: TGCAGTGCTAGAGATTACCCCTCGTCGATATCAGATACGCAGTATTTT.

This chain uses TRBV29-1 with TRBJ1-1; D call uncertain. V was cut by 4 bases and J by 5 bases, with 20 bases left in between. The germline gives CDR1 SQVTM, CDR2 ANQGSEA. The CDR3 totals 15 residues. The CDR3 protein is CSVVDYSLGGTEAFF. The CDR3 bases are TGCAGCGTTGTAGATTACAGCTTAGGAGGGACTGAAGCTTTCTTT.

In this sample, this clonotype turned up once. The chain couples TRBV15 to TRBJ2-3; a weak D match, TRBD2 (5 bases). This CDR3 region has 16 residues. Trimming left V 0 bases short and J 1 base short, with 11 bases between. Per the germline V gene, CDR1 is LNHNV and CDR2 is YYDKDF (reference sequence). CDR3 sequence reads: CATSRDGGVGTDTQYF. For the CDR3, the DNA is TGTGCCACCAGCAGAGATGGAGGAGTAGGCACAGATACGCAGTATTTT.